A selection of T cell receptor beta chains follows, all from one sample in a study of shared clonotypes between healthy human individuals. Assay used: immunoSEQ multiplex PCR; TCRdb lists only in-frame clones, some missing. The sample records a few million clones, around 90% being singletons. The specimen was naive CD4+ T cells sorted from blood. The receptor set was obtained from a young man in good health. Each CDR3 is given with its conserved first and last residue. Fields, in order: D gene, clone size, J gene, V gene, CDR3 protein, CDR3 DNA. D genes are given only for firm matches. The listing skips clone size in some rows; elsewhere it reads once, few, many or a size class.

d_call: TRBD1
clone_size: NA
j_call: TRBJ1-5
v_call: TRBV6-5
cdr3_aa: CASSSATGVIRAQHF
cdr3_nt: TGTGCCAGCAGTTCCGCGACAGGGGTTATTCGGGCCCAGCATTTT

d_call: TRBD2
clone_size: NA
j_call: TRBJ2-3
v_call: TRBV10-1
cdr3_aa: CASRRTSEGTDTQYF
cdr3_nt: TGCGCCAGCAGGAGGACTAGCGAGGGAACAGATACGCAGTATTTT

d_call: NA
clone_size: NA
j_call: TRBJ1-1
v_call: TRBV9
cdr3_aa: CASSITGDTEAFF
cdr3_nt: TGTGCCAGCAGCATAACGGGGGACACTGAAGCTTTCTTT

d_call: NA
clone_size: once
j_call: TRBJ1-1
v_call: TRBV5-4
cdr3_aa: CASSLVSDTEAFF
cdr3_nt: TGTGCCAGCAGCTTGGTCAGTGACACTGAAGCTTTCTTT

d_call: TRBD1
clone_size: NA
j_call: TRBJ1-1
v_call: TRBV9
cdr3_aa: CASSAWTGETEAFF
cdr3_nt: TGTGCCAGCAGCGCCTGGACAGGGGAGACTGAAGCTTTCTTT

d_call: TRBD1
clone_size: NA
j_call: TRBJ1-3
v_call: TRBV14
cdr3_aa: CASSQVGTVFSGNTIYF
cdr3_nt: TGTGCCAGCAGCCAAGTGGGGACAGTCTTCTCTGGAAACACCATATATTTT

d_call: NA
clone_size: NA
j_call: TRBJ1-4
v_call: TRBV4-3
cdr3_aa: CASSQVMQEGEKLFF
cdr3_nt: TGCGCCAGCAGCCAAGTTATGCAGGAGGGTGAAAAACTGTTTTTT

d_call: NA
clone_size: NA
j_call: TRBJ2-2
v_call: TRBV12-5
cdr3_aa: CASGPTRVPINTGELFF
cdr3_nt: TGTGCTAGTGGTCCGACGAGGGTCCCAATCAACACCGGGGAGCTGTTTTTT

d_call: NA
clone_size: NA
j_call: TRBJ1-1
v_call: TRBV5-4
cdr3_aa: CASSFPKINTEAFF
cdr3_nt: TGTGCCAGCAGCTTTCCGAAAATTAACACTGAAGCTTTCTTT

d_call: NA
clone_size: NA
j_call: TRBJ2-7
v_call: TRBV28
cdr3_aa: CASSSVTRGQYF
cdr3_nt: TGTGCCAGCAGTTCTGTGACGCGCGGGCAGTACTTC

d_call: TRBD1
clone_size: NA
j_call: TRBJ1-1
v_call: TRBV2
cdr3_aa: CASSAYYAGGTEAFF
cdr3_nt: TGTGCCAGCAGCGCCTACTACGCAGGGGGCACTGAAGCTTTCTTT

d_call: NA
clone_size: NA
j_call: TRBJ1-6
v_call: TRBV18
cdr3_aa: CASSPGTSTSPLHF
cdr3_nt: TGTGCCAGCTCACCCGGGACAAGCACTTCACCCCTCCACTTT

d_call: NA
clone_size: NA
j_call: TRBJ2-2
v_call: TRBV28
cdr3_aa: CASSYGGLNTGELFF
cdr3_nt: TGTGCCAGCAGTTACGGGGGGCTGAACACCGGGGAGCTGTTTTTT

d_call: TRBD2
clone_size: NA
j_call: TRBJ2-5
v_call: TRBV18
cdr3_aa: CASSLRLAGTQETQYF
cdr3_nt: TGTGCCAGCTCACTACGACTAGCGGGAACCCAAGAGACCCAGTACTTC

d_call: NA
clone_size: NA
j_call: TRBJ1-1
v_call: TRBV5-1
cdr3_aa: CASTLRENTEAFF
cdr3_nt: TGCGCCAGCACCCTGAGGGAGAACACTGAAGCTTTCTTT

d_call: NA
clone_size: NA
j_call: TRBJ2-7
v_call: TRBV7-9
cdr3_aa: CASSSHRGYEQYF
cdr3_nt: TGTGCCAGCAGCTCACATAGGGGTTACGAGCAGTACTTC

d_call: TRBD1
clone_size: NA
j_call: TRBJ2-1
v_call: TRBV5-4
cdr3_aa: CASSLAGGQGGFGEQFF
cdr3_nt: TGTGCCAGCAGCTTGGCCGGGGGACAGGGTGGTTTTGGAGAGCAGTTCTTC

d_call: NA
clone_size: NA
j_call: TRBJ2-6
v_call: TRBV2
cdr3_aa: CARPIGQTNAGANVLTF
cdr3_nt: TGTGCCAGGCCTATCGGACAGACAAACGCTGGGGCCAACGTCCTGACTTTC

d_call: NA
clone_size: NA
j_call: TRBJ2-7
v_call: TRBV18
cdr3_aa: CASSPRMGLAYEQYF
cdr3_nt: TGTGCCAGCTCACCTAGGATGGGCTTAGCCTACGAGCAGTACTTC

d_call: NA
clone_size: NA
j_call: TRBJ1-6
v_call: TRBV28
cdr3_aa: CASSQESYNSPLHF
cdr3_nt: TGTGCCAGCAGCCAGGAATCCTATAATTCACCCCTCCACTTT

d_call: NA
clone_size: NA
j_call: TRBJ1-3
v_call: TRBV15
cdr3_aa: CATSRDHTKYF
cdr3_nt: TGTGCCACCAGCAGAGATCATACGAAATATTTT

d_call: NA
clone_size: NA
j_call: TRBJ2-4
v_call: TRBV18
cdr3_aa: CASSPGESKNIQYF
cdr3_nt: TGTGCCAGCTCACCGGGGGAATCCAAAAACATTCAGTACTTC

d_call: NA
clone_size: few
j_call: TRBJ1-1
v_call: TRBV29-1
cdr3_aa: CSVEGRLNTEAFF
cdr3_nt: TGCAGCGTTGAGGGACGTCTGAACACTGAAGCTTTCTTT

d_call: NA
clone_size: NA
j_call: TRBJ2-7
v_call: TRBV18
cdr3_aa: CASSSTSLAYEQYF
cdr3_nt: TGTGCCAGCTCATCAACTAGCCTCGCCTACGAGCAGTACTTC

d_call: TRBD1
clone_size: once
j_call: TRBJ1-6
v_call: TRBV9
cdr3_aa: CASSRQGVASPLHF
cdr3_nt: TGTGCCAGCAGCAGACAGGGTGTTGCGTCACCCCTCCACTTT

d_call: NA
clone_size: NA
j_call: TRBJ2-7
v_call: TRBV15
cdr3_aa: CATSRKGDEQYF
cdr3_nt: TGTGCCACCAGCAGAAAAGGGGACGAGCAGTACTTC

d_call: NA
clone_size: NA
j_call: TRBJ1-2
v_call: TRBV5-1
cdr3_aa: CASSLEPGSYGYTF
cdr3_nt: TGCGCCAGCAGCTTGGAGCCGGGGAGCTATGGCTACACCTTC